The 25 T cell receptor beta chains presented below share a single source sample, sequenced in a study of cytomegalovirus exposure and HLA in healthy donors. PCR primers comprised 60 Vbeta and 13 Jbeta primers. TCRdb's copy holds only in-frame clones and misses some; the assay was immunoSEQ multiplex PCR. In the table there are around 140,000 clones, about 74% of which are singletons. The sequencing input was PBMCs. These receptors were taken from a woman in her fifties or sixties in good health and CMV-seronegative.

This chain connects TRBV27 to TRBJ2-1; 10 nucleotides match TRBD2. After removal of 6 bases from V and 6 bases from J, the junction contained 5 bases not matched to a gene. The length of the CDR3 is 14 residues. Germline lookup yields CDR1 MNHEY and CDR2 SMNVEV (reference sequence). CDR3 coding DNA: TGTGCCAGCAGCTCTAGCGGGAGCTTCAATGAGCAGTTCTTC. It encodes CASSSSGSFNEQFF.

The chain employs TRBV11-2 and TRBJ2-3, with D perhaps TRBD2 (5 bases). Trimming cost V 1 base and J 0 bases, with 8 bases left between them. This CDR3 spans 15 amino acids. CDR1 is SGHAT, CDR2 FQNNGV, per germline. CDR3 DNA sequence: TGTGCCAGCAGCTTAGCGTCGGGAAGCACAGATACGCAGTATTTT. It encodes CASSLASGSTDTQYF.

This clone showed up just a few times. V usage is TRBV4-1 and J usage is TRBJ1-5; D ambiguous. The CDR3 covers 14 residues. Germline V CDR1 and CDR2: MGHRA, YSYEKL. V lost 1 base, J lost 6 bases, and 10 bases lay in between. CDR3 protein: CASSQGPSGQPQHF. The CDR3 DNA follows: TGCGCCAGCAGCCAAGGCCCTAGCGGTCAGCCCCAGCATTTT.

The chain recombines TRBV5-1 with TRBJ1-5; 12 bases match TRBD1. The ends lost 0 bases at V and 5 bases at J; junction bases unmatched: 6. The CDR3 has 17 residues. Germline CDR1 and CDR2: SGHRS and YFSETQ. For the CDR3, the DNA is TGCGCCAGCAGCTTGGGGGGGGGACAGGGGGCGCATCAGCCCCAGCATTTT. It codes for CASSLGGGQGAHQPQHF.

This chain uses TRBV7-9 with TRBJ2-7, with a weak D call TRBD1 (5 bases). CDR3 length: 13 amino acids. V was cut by 5 bases and J by 5 bases, with 13 bases left in between. Germline CDR1 is SEHNR and CDR2 is FQNEAQ (reference sequence). The CDR3 reads CASSPRNRNEQYF. The CDR3 coding sequence is TGTGCCAGCAGCCCTCGAAACAGGAACGAGCAGTACTTC.

CDR3 nucleotides: TGTGCCAGCAGTTACGATGGGCGGGAGAGAGCTTTCTTT. This codes for CASSYDGRERAFF. The genes are TRBV6-5 and TRBJ1-1; no clear D. Per the germline V gene, CDR1 is MNHEY and CDR2 is SVGAGI. Trimming took off 2 bases at V and 10 bases at J, with 14 bases between the two ends. The CDR3 has 13 amino acids.

V usage is TRBV5-5 and J usage is TRBJ1-1; D gene ambiguous. The CDR3 extends over 13 amino acids. Trimming removed 0 bases at V and 2 bases at J, with 5 bases between. CDR1 and CDR2 from the germline V gene are SGHKS and YYEKEE (reference sequence). The CDR3 sequence: CASSLDRNTEAFF. In nucleotides, the CDR3 is TGTGCCAGCAGCTTGGACAGAAACACTGAAGCTTTCTTT. Filled out from reference TRBV5-5 and TRBJ1-1, the complete variable domain reads DAGVTQSPTHLIKTRGQQVTLRCSPISGHKSVSWYQQVLGQGPQFIFQYYEKEERGRGNFPDRFSARQFPNYSSELNVNALLLGDSALYLCASSLDRNTEAFFGQGTRLTVV.

The chain joins TRBV7-9 to TRBJ1-2; no clear D. This CDR3 contains 13 residues. Germline V lookup: CDR1 SEHNR, CDR2 FQNEAQ (reference sequence). The V gene lost 3 bases and the J gene lost 3 bases, with 8 bases spanning the gap. In DNA form, the CDR3 reads TGTGCCAGCAGCTTGAAGAGGGACTATGGCTACACCTTC. It specifies CASSLKRDYGYTF. Supplemented by reference TRBV7-9 and TRBJ1-2, the full variable domain reads DTGVSQNPRHKITKRGQNVTFRCDPISEHNRLYWYRQTLGQGPEFLTYFQNEAQLEKSRLLSDRFSAERPKGSFSTLEIQRTEQGDSAMYLCASSLKRDYGYTFGSGTRLTVV.

The V and J genes are TRBV7-2 and TRBJ2-3, with TRBD1 as a possible D gene (5 bases). The CDR3 runs to 13 residues. The germline CDR1 and CDR2 sequences are SGHTA and FQGNSA. V was pared by 11 bases and J by 6 bases, with 18 bases between. DNA of the CDR3: TGTGCCTCGACCCAGGGTCTGTGGGATACGCAGTATTTT. Translating gives CASTQGLWDTQYF.

This clone was counted once. The chain uses TRBV7-8 and TRBJ1-2; 9 bases map to TRBD1. CDR1 and CDR2 from the germline V gene are SGHVS and FQNEAQ. V was clipped by 1 base and J by 6 bases; unmatched bases: 3. The CDR3 covers 14 residues. This CDR3 reads CASSLGDRGNGYTF. CDR3 coding DNA: TGTGCCAGCAGCTTAGGCGACAGGGGGAATGGCTACACCTTC.

This clone was recorded a few times. Germline is not matched at one junction end, which may reflect a read error. The chain links TRBV7-9 to TRBJ1-4, with no clear D. Germline V gene sequence: CDR1 SEHNR, CDR2 FQNEAQ (reference sequence). CDR3 length: 12 amino acids. CDR3 region: CSSNPGGGKLFF. For the CDR3, the DNA is TGTTCCAGCAATCCCGGTGGCGGTAAACTGTTTTTT.

The genes are TRBV6-5 and TRBJ2-5; unclear D gene. This CDR3 contains 12 residues. Trimming removed 7 bases from V and 1 base from J, with 7 bases in between. Germline values: CDR1 MNHEY, CDR2 SVGAGI. CDR3 nucleotide sequence: TGTGCCAGCATCTCTAGCCAAGAGACCCAGTACTTC. As protein: CASISSQETQYF.

This chain joins TRBV5-8 and TRBJ2-5, with 7 nucleotides matching TRBD2. Looked up from germline, CDR1 is SGHTS and CDR2 is YDEGEE. This CDR3 spans 15 amino acids. V trimming: 4 bases; J trimming: 2 bases; junction bases outside the gene matches: 8. CDR3 residues: CASSPWGGTQETQYF. CDR3 coding DNA: TGTGCCAGCAGCCCCTGGGGAGGGACGCAAGAGACCCAGTACTTC.

In this sample, this clone turned up a few times. The chain couples TRBV12-5 to TRBJ1-5; D gene ambiguous. Deletions cut 6 bases from V and 6 bases from J, with 18 bases between. In germline, CDR1 is LGHNT, CDR2 FRNRAP. This CDR3 comprises 15 residues. This CDR3 reads CASGPQGGHSQPQHF. For the CDR3, the DNA is TGTGCTAGTGGCCCACAAGGAGGGCACAGTCAGCCCCAGCATTTT.

V gene TRBV7-6 combines with J gene TRBJ2-3; 9 bases map to TRBD2. Trimming cost V 5 bases and J 0 bases; bases outside gene matches: 6. Germline V gene sequence: CDR1 SGHVS, CDR2 FNYEAQ. CDR3 length equals 16 residues. CDR3 in DNA: TGTGCCAGCAGCCCGCGGGGGGGCCTAAGCACAGATACGCAGTATTTT. Translating gives CASSPRGGLSTDTQYF.

The chain has TRBV19 and TRBJ2-5; D may be TRBD1 (6 bases). The CDR3 is 14 amino acids. The V gene's germline CDR1 is LNHDA and CDR2 SQIVND (reference sequence). The germline V and J ends were trimmed by 1 base and 7 bases, with 13 bases remaining between them. The chain's CDR3 is CASSIATGQGTQYF. The CDR3 region has the DNA TGTGCCAGTAGTATAGCGACAGGCCAGGGGACCCAGTACTTC.

The chain uses TRBV19 and TRBJ1-5; D is undetermined. Germline CDR1 LNHDA, CDR2 SQIVND (reference sequence). The V end lost 6 bases, the J end lost 2 bases, and 14 bases lay between the germline ends. The CDR3 extends over 15 amino acids. CDR3 sequence reads: CASSSGMRGNQPQHF. The DNA for the CDR3 is TGTGCCAGTAGCTCGGGTATGCGAGGCAATCAGCCCCAGCATTTT.

The rearrangement uses TRBV28 and TRBJ2-5, with D maybe TRBD2 (5 bases). Germline CDR1 reads MDHEN; CDR2 reads SYDVKM. The CDR3 covers 15 residues. Trimming stripped 4 bases from V and 5 bases from J, with 17 bases between. CDR3 amino acids: CASSSTSGFGETQYF. The CDR3 DNA reads as TGTGCCAGCAGTTCGACGAGCGGATTTGGGGAGACCCAGTACTTC. The full variable domain, rest sourced from reference TRBV28 and TRBJ2-5, is DVKVTQSSRYLVKRTGEKVFLECVQDMDHENMFWYRQDPGLGLRLIYFSYDVKMKEKGDIPEGYSVSREKKERFSLILESASTNQTSMYLCASSSTSGFGETQYFGPGTRLLVL.

In its sample, this clone was seen once. This chain connects TRBV5-1 to TRBJ2-7; 9 nucleotides match TRBD1. The germline gives CDR1 SGHRS, CDR2 YFSETQ. Germline trimming cut 3 bases from V and 4 bases from J; bases unmatched to any gene: 11. The CDR3 runs to 16 residues. CDR3 coding DNA: TGCGCCAGCAGCTCCTCGGGACAGGGTATTTTATACGAGCAGTACTTC. As protein: CASSSSGQGILYEQYF.

In its sample, this clone was seen once. Written as DNA, the CDR3 is TGCGCCAGCAGCCCGCTCCGGGACAGGGTCGGAGAGCAGTACTTC. Translated, it gives CASSPLRDRVGEQYF. V and J are TRBV10-1 and TRBJ2-7, with 9 bases lining up with TRBD1. The CDR3 is 15 amino acids. Trimming removed 6 bases from V and 7 bases from J; junction bases left unmatched: 13. Germline assignment: CDR1 WNHNN and CDR2 SYGVQD (reference sequence).

This clone has just one count. The sample holds other DNA sequences that translate to the same CDR3. This chain joins TRBV5-1 and TRBJ1-4; 11 positions agree with TRBD1. With 4 bases clipped from V and 2 bases from J, the junction kept 4 bases outside the gene matches. This CDR3 has 16 amino acids. Germline CDR1 and CDR2: SGHRS and YFSETQ. The CDR3 DNA reads TGCGCCAGCAGCACGGGACAGGGGGGCACTAATGAAAAACTGTTTTTT. Protein: CASSTGQGGTNEKLFF.

This clone was seen more than once but under ten times. This chain uses TRBV28 with TRBJ2-7, with 9 nucleotides matching TRBD2. CDR3 length: 17 residues. CDR1 is MDHEN and CDR2 is SYDVKM in the germline V gene. V trimming: 5 bases; J trimming: 0 bases; junction bases outside the gene matches: 11. The CDR3: CASSGRLADRSSYEQYF. Here the CDR3 DNA reads TGTGCCAGCAGTGGCCGACTAGCGGATAGAAGCTCCTACGAGCAGTACTTC.

The chain uses TRBV5-1 and TRBJ2-3, with D tentatively TRBD1 (5 bases). The germline V gene has CDR1 SGHRS and CDR2 YFSETQ. Between the trimmed V and J ends, which lost 1 base and 2 bases, there was a span of 8 bases. The CDR3 loop spans 14 amino acids. The CDR3, as DNA: TGCGCCAGCAGCTTGCTGACAGACACAGATACGCAGTATTTT. This translates into CASSLLTDTDTQYF.

This clone was recorded only once. The chain is built from TRBV15 and TRBJ2-7; TRBD1 might be the D (5 bases). The ends were cut back, 0 bases at V and 4 bases at J, with 10 bases in the middle. Germline V gene lookup returns CDR1 LNHNV and CDR2 YYDKDF (reference sequence). The CDR3 spans 14 residues. The CDR3 nucleotides are TGTGCCACCAGCAGAGATCGGCAGGGTTACGAGCAGTACTTC. Protein: CATSRDRQGYEQYF.

The table lists this clone with a few counts. The V and J genes are TRBV28 and TRBJ2-7, with 8 bases that match TRBD1. The CDR3 is 14 amino acids. V shed 4 bases, J shed 5 bases, and the junction held 7 bases outside the gene matches. The germline gives CDR1 MDHEN, CDR2 SYDVKM. CDR3 DNA sequence: TGTGCCAGCAGTTCCTCTGGACAGGGCCACGAGCAGTACTTC. It translates to CASSSSGQGHEQYF.